Following are 5 T cell receptor beta chains from one sample sequenced in a study of shared clonotypes between healthy human individuals. Generated by immunoSEQ multiplex PCR, the TCRdb table keeps only in-frame clones and is missing some. The sample contains 630,000 or so clones, roughly 98% of which appear only once. Naive CD8 cells were CD45RO-negative, positively selected for CCR7, excluding terminally differentiated effector memory CD45RA+ cells. Sequenced: naive CD8+ T cells sorted from blood. These receptors all come from a man aged 30 to 45 in good health.

This chain joins TRBV5-1 and TRBJ2-2; possible D gene TRBD1, 6 bases. CDR3 length: 13 residues. V was trimmed by 4 bases and J by 6 bases, leaving 10 bases between them. CDR1 and CDR2 from the germline V gene are SGHRS and YFSETQ. This CDR3 reads CASSPRGAGELFF. The CDR3 nucleotides read TGCGCCAGCAGCCCCAGGGGAGCCGGGGAGCTGTTTTTT.

The chain recombines TRBV7-6 with TRBJ2-7, with 12 bases that match TRBD2. CDR1 is SGHVS and CDR2 is FNYEAQ in the germline V gene. Germline trimming cut 5 bases from V and 7 bases from J; bases unmatched to any gene: 15. The CDR3 has 17 amino acids. The DNA of the CDR3 is TGTGCCAGCAGCCCAGAGGCTAGCGGGAGGGCCTGGGGTGAGCAGTACTTC. Protein: CASSPEASGRAWGEQYF.

Points on this clone: This CDR3 is also generated by other DNA sequences in the sample. This chain connects TRBV7-9 to TRBJ1-1; D is undetermined. The ends were cut back, 6 bases at V and 1 base at J, with 6 bases in the middle. The CDR3 has 12 amino acids. Germline CDR1 SEHNR, CDR2 FQNEAQ (reference sequence). For the CDR3, the DNA is TGTGCCAGCAGTCACACGAACACTGAAGCTTTCTTT. This encodes CASSHTNTEAFF.

The rearrangement joins TRBV29-1 to TRBJ2-3; D unresolved. CDR1 is SQVTM and CDR2 is ANQGSEA in the germline V gene. The CDR3 contains 14 residues. V was shortened by 5 bases and J by 0 bases, with 12 bases between the two germline ends. The CDR3 region is CSVFSTLSTDTQYF. Written as DNA, the CDR3 is TGCAGCGTTTTCTCTACGCTCAGCACAGATACGCAGTATTTT.

Note on this clone: Other nucleotide sequences in the sample specify the same CDR3. This chain joins TRBV27 and TRBJ1-2; D is unclear. CDR3 size: 13 residues. The germline gives CDR1 MNHEY, CDR2 SMNVEV (reference sequence). V gave up 0 bases and J gave up 1 base, with 3 bases separating them. CDR3 protein: CASSLSGNYGYTF. In DNA, the CDR3 is TGTGCCAGCAGTTTATCGGGTAACTATGGCTACACCTTC.